This T cell receptor (beta chain) was retrieved from a study of T cells in Graves' hyperthyroidism and ophthalmopathy. The overall study: Prior to any treatment, at the point of initial diagnosis, peripheral blood was collected.

V was pared by 6 bases and J by 10 bases, with 16 bases between. Germline lookup yields CDR1 MNHEY and CDR2 SVGEGT. CDR3 length: 13 amino acids. The definition of stable Graves' hyperthyroidism was no ophthalmopathy progression within 18 months. From RNA transcripts, TCR beta CDR3 regions were amplified. When the TCR CDR3 underwent first-round RT-PCR, the HTBI primer set was used. TCRdb reprocessed the multiplex PCR reads via MiXCR and lists one record per CDR3 protein. The sample lists over 650,000 distinct CDR3 sequences, around 15% seen once, with approximately 8% in the top ten. Of note for this clonotype: Its antigen is not known.

Study findings and constraints: Most expanded thyroid clonotypes above 0.001 recurred in blood.

This rearrangement joins TRBV6-2 or TRBV6-3 to TRBJ2-1; D remains unclear. The sequence was collected from a man aged 18 to 30 with Graves' hyperthyroidism. Source material: blood. In DNA form, the CDR3 reads TGTGCCAGCAGCCCTCCCTTGAGCAGGGAGCAGTTCTTC. Translation gives CASSPPLSREQFF.